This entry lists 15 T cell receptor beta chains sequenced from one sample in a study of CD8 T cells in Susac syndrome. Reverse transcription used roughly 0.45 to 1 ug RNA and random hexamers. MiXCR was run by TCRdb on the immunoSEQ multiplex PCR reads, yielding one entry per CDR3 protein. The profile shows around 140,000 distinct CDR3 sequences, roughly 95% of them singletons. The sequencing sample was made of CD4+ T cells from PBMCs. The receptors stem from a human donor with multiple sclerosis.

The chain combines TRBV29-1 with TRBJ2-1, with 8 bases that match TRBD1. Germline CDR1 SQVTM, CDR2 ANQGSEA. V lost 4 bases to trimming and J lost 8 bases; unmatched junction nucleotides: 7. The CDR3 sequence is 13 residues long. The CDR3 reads CSVGTGKVDEQFF. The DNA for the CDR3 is TGCAGCGTTGGGACAGGGAAGGTCGATGAGCAGTTCTTC.

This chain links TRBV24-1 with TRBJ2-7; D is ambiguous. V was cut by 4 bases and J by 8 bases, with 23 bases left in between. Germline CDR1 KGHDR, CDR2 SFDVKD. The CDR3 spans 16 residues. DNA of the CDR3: TGTGCCACCAGTGAAAACGAGGCCGGGTCGACTTACAAGCAGTACTTC. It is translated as CATSENEAGSTYKQYF.

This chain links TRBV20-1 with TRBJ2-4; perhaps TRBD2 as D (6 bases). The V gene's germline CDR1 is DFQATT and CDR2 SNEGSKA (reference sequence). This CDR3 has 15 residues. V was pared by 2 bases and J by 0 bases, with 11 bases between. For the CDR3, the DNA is TGCAGTGCTAGACAAGTGGGACTAGCCAAAAACATTCAGTACTTC. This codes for CSARQVGLAKNIQYF.

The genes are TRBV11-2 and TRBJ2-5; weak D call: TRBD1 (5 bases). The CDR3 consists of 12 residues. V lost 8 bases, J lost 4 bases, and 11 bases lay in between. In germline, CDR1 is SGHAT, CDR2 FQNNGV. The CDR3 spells CASSQGIETQYF. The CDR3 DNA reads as TGTGCCAGCTCCCAGGGTATAGAGACCCAGTACTTC. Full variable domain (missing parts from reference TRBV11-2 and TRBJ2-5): EAGVAQSPRYKIIEKRQSVAFWCNPISGHATLYWYQQILGQGPKLLIQFQNNGVVDDSQLPKDRFSAERLKGVDSTLKIQPAKLEDSAVYLCASSQGIETQYFGPGTRLLVL.

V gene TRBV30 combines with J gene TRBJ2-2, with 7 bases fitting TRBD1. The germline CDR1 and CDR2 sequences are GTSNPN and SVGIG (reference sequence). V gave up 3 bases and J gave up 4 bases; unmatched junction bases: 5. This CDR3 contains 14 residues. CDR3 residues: CAWSLGQITGELFF. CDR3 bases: TGTGCCTGGAGCCTGGGACAGATCACCGGGGAGCTGTTTTTT.

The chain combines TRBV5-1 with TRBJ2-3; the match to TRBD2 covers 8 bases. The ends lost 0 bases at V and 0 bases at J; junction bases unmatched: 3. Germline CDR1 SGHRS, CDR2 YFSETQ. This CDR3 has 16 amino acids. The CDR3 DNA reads TGCGCCAGCAGCTTGGGGGCTAGCGGGAGCACAGATACGCAGTATTTT. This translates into CASSLGASGSTDTQYF.

Written as DNA, the CDR3 is TGTGCCAGCAGTTTAACGGGGACAGGGGGCTACGAGCAGTACTTC. The encoded protein is CASSLTGTGGYEQYF. This sequence joins TRBV27 and TRBJ2-7; 11 nucleotides align to TRBD1. V was clipped by 2 bases and J by 3 bases; unmatched bases: 3. The germline CDR1 and CDR2 sequences are MNHEY and SMNVEV (reference sequence). The CDR3 has 15 amino acids.

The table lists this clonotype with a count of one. The CDR3 bases are TGTGCCAGCAGTTCCCCGACAGGGATGAACACTGAAGCTTTCTTT. The encoded protein is CASSSPTGMNTEAFF. J is TRBJ1-1 and V is TRBV28; 7 positions agree with TRBD1. This CDR3 spans 15 amino acids. V trimming: 4 bases; J trimming: 0 bases; junction bases outside the gene matches: 5. From germline, CDR1 is MDHEN and CDR2 SYDVKM.

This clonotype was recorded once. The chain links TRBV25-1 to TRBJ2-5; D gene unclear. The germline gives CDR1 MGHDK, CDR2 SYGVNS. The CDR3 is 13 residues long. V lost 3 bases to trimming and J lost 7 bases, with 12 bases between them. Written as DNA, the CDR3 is TGTGCCAGCAGTGACCCCAGCAGAAGGACCCAGTACTTC. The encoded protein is CASSDPSRRTQYF.

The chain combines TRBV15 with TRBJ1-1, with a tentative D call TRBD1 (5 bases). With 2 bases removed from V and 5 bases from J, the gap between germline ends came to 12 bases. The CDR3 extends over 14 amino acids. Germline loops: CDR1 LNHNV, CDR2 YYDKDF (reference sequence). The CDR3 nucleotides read TGTGCCACCAGCAGATCTTTACGGGGGACTGAAGCTTTCTTT. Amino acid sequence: CATSRSLRGTEAFF.

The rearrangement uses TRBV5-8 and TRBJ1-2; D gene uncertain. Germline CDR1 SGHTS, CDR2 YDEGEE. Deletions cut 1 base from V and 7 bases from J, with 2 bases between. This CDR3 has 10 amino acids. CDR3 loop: CASSLFGYTF. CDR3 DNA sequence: TGTGCCAGCAGCTTGTTTGGCTACACCTTC.

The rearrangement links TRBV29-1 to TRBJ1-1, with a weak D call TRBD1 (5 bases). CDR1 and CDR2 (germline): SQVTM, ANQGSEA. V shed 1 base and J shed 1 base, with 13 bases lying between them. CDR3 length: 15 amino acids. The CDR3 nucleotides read TGCAGCGTTGAAGCCTGGGGGGGAGGGAACACTGAAGCTTTCTTT. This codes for CSVEAWGGGNTEAFF.

The CDR3 bases are TGTGCCAGCAGCTCCCTGAGGGTGGGGGACTATGGCTACACCTTC. Its translation: CASSSLRVGDYGYTF. The chain recombines TRBV7-8 with TRBJ1-2; tentative D call: TRBD1 (5 bases). CDR3 length: 15 amino acids. Germline values: CDR1 SGHVS, CDR2 FQNEAQ. The germline V and J ends were trimmed by 4 bases and 3 bases, with 15 bases remaining between them.

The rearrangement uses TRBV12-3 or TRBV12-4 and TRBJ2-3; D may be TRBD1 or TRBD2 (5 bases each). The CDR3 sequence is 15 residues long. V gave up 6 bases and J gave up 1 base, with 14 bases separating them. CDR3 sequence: CASSPGTVGTDTQYF. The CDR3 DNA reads TGTGCCAGCAGCCCCGGGACGGTAGGCACAGATACGCAGTATTTT.

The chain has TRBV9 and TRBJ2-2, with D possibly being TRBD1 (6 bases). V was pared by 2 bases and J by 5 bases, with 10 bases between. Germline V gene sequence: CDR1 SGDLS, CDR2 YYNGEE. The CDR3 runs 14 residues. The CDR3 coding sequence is TGTGCCAGCAGCGTGGACAGAGTTACCGGGGAGCTGTTTTTT. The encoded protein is CASSVDRVTGELFF.